A single sample gave rise to the 13 T cell receptor beta chains below, sequenced in a study of T-cell reconstitution after alpha-beta-depleted transplantation in children (dated by TCRdb to the mid-2010s). Library construction relied on PCR. The listed sequencing device is Illumina HiSeq 2500. TCR library preparation used molecular barcoding, with unique molecular identifiers applied to normalize quantification of the TCRbeta repertoire. TCRdb reprocessing: public reads trimmed at Q25 with fastp, clones called with MiXCR, in-frame beta chains kept. A single entry per CDR3 protein holds the most common genes and DNA from its merged rows. Here the sample has around 500,000 distinct CDR3 sequences; around 12% occur a single time. The ten largest clones add up to around 6% of the sample. The source material was PBMCs from the stem cell graft donor, sampled from the stem cell graft. These TCRs come from a human donor who donated a stem cell graft to a child with combined immunodeficiency.

This clonotype was seen a few times. The V call is TRBV4-3, the J call TRBJ2-7; the match to TRBD1 covers 7 bases. The trim removed 1 base at V and 2 bases at J, leaving 5 bases unmatched. Per germline, CDR1 LGHNA and CDR2 YSLEER. There are 15 residues in the CDR3. The CDR3 spells CASSQGYRGAYEQYF. CDR3 nucleotides: TGCGCCAGCAGCCAAGGGTACAGGGGTGCCTACGAGCAGTACTTC.

This clonotype was seen at least ten times. This chain joins TRBV5-1 and TRBJ1-1; D is uncertain. The CDR3 has 15 residues. With 0 bases removed from V and 1 base from J, the gap between germline ends came to 10 bases. The V gene's germline CDR1 is SGHRS and CDR2 YFSETQ. The CDR3 DNA is TGCGCCAGCAGCTTGGACGGATGGAGGAACACTGAAGCTTTCTTT. Amino acid sequence: CASSLDGWRNTEAFF.

This clonotype appeared a few times. The gene calls are TRBV12-3 or TRBV12-4 and TRBJ1-4; the match to TRBD1 covers 7 bases. This CDR3 comprises 14 residues. V trimming: 7 bases; J trimming: 10 bases; junction bases outside the gene matches: 12. The CDR3 nucleotides read TGTGCCAGCATACTTGACAGGGTGGGGGGAAAACTGTTTTTT. Amino acid sequence: CASILDRVGGKLFF.

This rearrangement joins TRBV2 to TRBJ2-3, with no clear D. CDR1 and CDR2 from the germline V gene are SNHLY and FYNNEI. The ends were cut back, 11 bases at V and 1 base at J, with 19 bases in the middle. This CDR3 comprises 15 residues. The CDR3 is CAAAEVSGRTDTQYF. The CDR3 region has the DNA TGTGCCGCCGCCGAGGTTTCAGGACGCACAGATACGCAGTATTTT.

At least ten counts were recorded for this clonotype. V and J are TRBV27 and TRBJ2-1; D is possibly TRBD1 or TRBD2 (5 bases each). V was trimmed by 4 bases and J by 5 bases, leaving 18 bases between them. Germline-derived CDR1 and CDR2 are MNHEY and SMNVEV (reference sequence). This CDR3 spans 16 amino acids. CDR3 nucleotides: TGTGCCAGCAGTTCCCCCCTAAGGCAGGGAGACAATGAGCAGTTCTTC. Amino acid sequence: CASSSPLRQGDNEQFF.

This clonotype was seen ten or more times. The chain couples TRBV7-2 to TRBJ1-2; tentatively, D is TRBD1 (5 bases). CDR1 is SGHTA and CDR2 is FQGNSA in the germline V gene. The length of the CDR3 is 13 residues. Between the trimmed V and J ends, which lost 5 bases and 7 bases, there was a span of 14 bases. CDR3 amino acids: CASSVAGSGGYTF. The DNA for the CDR3 is TGTGCCAGCAGCGTCGCAGGGTCGGGTGGCTACACCTTC.

The gene calls are TRBV27 and TRBJ1-2, with D possibly being TRBD1 (5 bases). Germline CDR1 and CDR2: MNHEY and SMNVEV (reference sequence). This CDR3 has 14 residues. Trimming stripped 4 bases from V and 5 bases from J, with 14 bases between. CDR3 nucleotides: TGTGCCAGCAGTTCATCCCGGGACCTTTATGGCTACACCTTC. Its translation: CASSSSRDLYGYTF.

This clonotype showed up just a few times. V is TRBV20-1 and J is TRBJ1-1; D ambiguous. Germline V gives CDR1 DFQATT, CDR2 SNEGSKA (reference sequence). The CDR3 runs to 12 residues. With 2 bases removed from V and 6 bases from J, the gap between germline ends came to 10 bases. The chain's CDR3 is CSARRPTAEAFF. The CDR3 nucleotides are TGCAGTGCTAGACGCCCGACGGCTGAAGCTTTCTTT.

The table lists this clonotype with a few counts. Here the CDR3 reads CSARQGADTEAFF. The CDR3 DNA reads as TGCAGTGCGCGACAGGGGGCAGACACTGAAGCTTTCTTT. The chain employs TRBV20-1 and TRBJ1-1; 10 nucleotides agree with TRBD1. J lost 3 bases, V lost 6 bases, and 4 bases had no gene match. Per the germline V gene, CDR1 is DFQATT and CDR2 is SNEGSKA (reference sequence). The CDR3 runs 13 residues.

This clonotype was recorded many times. J is TRBJ2-1 and V is TRBV5-1; D not certain. V was shortened by 1 base and J by 6 bases, with 11 bases between the two germline ends. The CDR3 covers 14 residues. Germline-derived CDR1 and CDR2 are SGHRS and YFSETQ. CDR3 residues: CASSLMGKSNEQFF. The DNA of the CDR3 is TGCGCCAGCAGCTTGATGGGGAAGTCCAATGAGCAGTTCTTC.

This clonotype was seen at least ten times. This chain joins TRBV28 and TRBJ2-7; a weak D match, TRBD2 (7 bases). CDR3 length: 18 amino acids. CDR1 is MDHEN, CDR2 SYDVKM, per germline. V lost 3 bases, J lost 4 bases, and 25 bases lay in between. CDR3 nucleotides: TGTGCCAGCAGTTTTCCGACGTTGGGGGGGCAACTTAATTACGAGCAGTACTTC. It translates to CASSFPTLGGQLNYEQYF.

The chain links TRBV6-1 to TRBJ1-1; no clear D. This CDR3 region has 15 residues. The V end was cut by 0 bases, the J end by 0 bases, with 8 bases between. Germline-derived CDR1 and CDR2 are MNHNS and SASEGT. In DNA form, the CDR3 reads TGTGCCAGCAGTGAAGCGGGCTTCCTGAACACTGAAGCTTTCTTT. Protein: CASSEAGFLNTEAFF.

This clonotype has a handful of counts. The chain recombines TRBV12-3 or TRBV12-4 with TRBJ2-7; D ambiguous. V lost 8 bases to trimming and J lost 5 bases, with 16 bases between them. The length of the CDR3 is 13 residues. CDR3: CASGTFGVHEQYF. Written as DNA, the CDR3 is TGTGCCAGCGGTACTTTTGGCGTCCACGAGCAGTACTTC.